The 22 T cell receptor beta chains given below trace back to one sample, sequenced in a study of OX40 agonist ivuxolimab in advanced cancers. Sequencing was performed with immunoSEQ multiplex PCR; in TCRdb, only in-frame clones are kept and a portion is missing. The sample lists approximately 64,000 clones; just under 85% were seen once. The input for sequencing was CD4+ or CD8+ T cells sorted from blood, taken in a trial of the OX40 agonist ivuxolimab. Receptors originate from an adult with an advanced solid tumor such as melanoma, head and neck, liver or kidney cancer.

The CDR3 reads CASSLGLGRSTDTQYF. The CDR3 nucleotides are TGTGCCAGCAGCTTGGGGTTGGGACGGAGCACAGATACGCAGTATTTT. V is TRBV7-9 and J is TRBJ2-3; D tentatively reads TRBD1 or TRBD2 (5 bases each). Trimming pared 3 bases from V and 0 bases from J, leaving 13 bases between. Germline assignment: CDR1 SEHNR and CDR2 FQNEAQ (reference sequence). This CDR3 contains 16 residues.

The CDR3 region is CASSSSLAGVTQYF. The CDR3 DNA sequence: TGTGCCAGCAGTTCCTCCCTAGCGGGAGTAACGCAGTATTTT. V usage is TRBV6-5 and J usage is TRBJ2-3; 10 nucleotides match TRBD2. Losses at the gene ends were 4 bases for V and 9 bases for J; bases not matched to a gene: 7. The CDR3 is 14 amino acids. Germline V CDR1 and CDR2: MNHEY, SVGAGI.

The genes are TRBV6-6 and TRBJ2-5; tentatively, D is TRBD2 (6 bases). Germline V gene lookup returns CDR1 MNHNY and CDR2 SVGAGI (reference sequence). CDR3 length equals 14 residues. V shed 0 bases and J shed 1 base, with 6 bases lying between them. The CDR3 DNA reads TGTGCCAGCAGTTACTCTAGCGGCCAAGAGACCCAGTACTTC. It codes for CASSYSSGQETQYF.

This clone occurred a few times. This rearrangement joins TRBV28 to TRBJ2-5, with D possibly TRBD2 on 5 matching bases. The J call may be wrong; the DNA end is better matched by TRBJ2-7. Germline CDR1 MDHEN, CDR2 SYDVKM. The CDR3 has 15 residues. CDR3 nucleotide sequence: TGTGCCACTAACACCGGGCGGGTCTCCTCCTACGAGCAGTACTTC. Translated: CATNTGRVSSYEQYF.

The genes are TRBV7-9 and TRBJ2-7; D unclear. Germline CDR1 and CDR2: SEHNR and FQNEAQ (reference sequence). The CDR3 contains 17 residues. Between the trimmed V and J ends, which lost 6 bases and 3 bases, there was a span of 24 bases. CDR3 sequence (DNA): TGTGCCAGCAGAGGAAGCGAGTGGCGGCTCGGAGACTACGAGCAGTACTTC. As protein: CASRGSEWRLGDYEQYF.

V usage is TRBV19 and J usage is TRBJ2-5, with 7 bases that match TRBD1. The DNA end is a closer match to TRBJ2-7, so the J assignment may be wrong. Per germline, CDR1 LNHDA and CDR2 SQIVND (reference sequence). The CDR3 is 13 amino acids. The CDR3 spells CASSPTGSNEQYF. CDR3 coding DNA: TGTGCCAGTAGCCCGACAGGGTCGAACGAGCAGTACTTC.

J is TRBJ2-7 and V is TRBV7-8; TRBD2 matches at 14 bases. The CDR3 is 18 residues long. CDR1 and CDR2 from the germline V gene are SGHVS and FQNEAQ. V shed 5 bases, J shed 3 bases, and the junction held 12 bases outside the gene matches. CDR3 bases: TGTGCCAGCAGCCTTGATCGACCGGGACTAGCGGGAGTCTACGAGCAGTACTTC. Translation gives CASSLDRPGLAGVYEQYF.

The chain uses TRBV19 and TRBJ2-1, with 8 bases that match TRBD1. V shed 11 bases and J 9 bases; nucleotides not matched to a gene: 15. The length of the CDR3 is 14 residues. Per the germline V gene, CDR1 is LNHDA and CDR2 is SQIVND (reference sequence). CDR3 DNA: TGTGCCGGGGACTCCGGGACAGGAGTTTGTGAGCAGTTCTTC. This gives the protein CAGDSGTGVCEQFF.

V usage is TRBV5-1 and J usage is TRBJ2-7; 7 bases align to TRBD1. J lost 6 bases, V lost 0 bases, and 6 bases had no gene match. In germline, CDR1 is SGHRS, CDR2 YFSETQ. This CDR3 is built from 14 residues. CDR3 residues: CASSLGTGGGEQYF. The CDR3 nucleotides read TGCGCCAGCAGCTTGGGGACAGGAGGAGGCGAGCAGTACTTC.

The chain joins TRBV14 to TRBJ2-3, with D unresolved. The V gene lost 3 bases and the J gene lost 7 bases, with 5 bases spanning the gap. Germline values: CDR1 SGHDN, CDR2 FVKESK. The CDR3 is made up of 11 amino acids. The CDR3 protein is CASSQVHTQYF. CDR3 in DNA: TGTGCCAGCAGCCAGGTTCATACGCAGTATTTT.

The chain carries TRBV6-1 and TRBJ2-6, with D perhaps TRBD1 (6 bases). The CDR3 length is 16 residues. V lost 3 bases to trimming and J lost 0 bases, with 9 bases between them. Germline V lookup: CDR1 MNHNS, CDR2 SASEGT. CDR3 sequence (DNA): TGTGCCAGCAGTGAGGGGGCTCGCTCTGGGGCCAACGTCCTGACTTTC. It specifies CASSEGARSGANVLTF.

The chain is built from TRBV11-3 and TRBJ1-3; D remains ambiguous. The CDR3 length is 15 residues. V lost 1 base to trimming and J lost 1 base, with 8 bases between them. Germline assignment: CDR1 SGHNT and CDR2 YENEEA. DNA of the CDR3: TGTGCCAGCAGCTTAGGGGTTTCATCTGGAAACACCATATATTTT. Its translation: CASSLGVSSGNTIYF. The whole variable domain, remainder taken from reference TRBV11-3 and TRBJ1-3, is EAGVVQSPRYKIIEKKQPVAFWCNPISGHNTLYWYLQNLGQGPELLIRYENEEAVDDSQLPKDRFSAERLKGVDSTLKIQPAELGDSAVYLCASSLGVSSGNTIYFGEGSWLTVV.

This chain connects TRBV10-3 to TRBJ2-2; perhaps TRBD2 as D (6 bases). CDR1 is ENHRY, CDR2 SYGVKD, per germline. V lost 0 bases to trimming and J lost 1 base, with 24 bases between them. The CDR3 runs to 21 residues. CDR3 sequence (DNA): TGTGCCATCAGTGAGTCGGTACTTAGCCCGGGAGTCGCAGGGAACACCGGGGAGCTGTTTTTT. This sequence encodes CAISESVLSPGVAGNTGELFF.

This rearrangement joins TRBV9 to TRBJ2-7; D call uncertain. The germline V and J ends were trimmed by 1 base and 3 bases, with 11 bases remaining between them. CDR3 length equals 14 residues. Germline CDR1 is SGDLS and CDR2 is YYNGEE. The CDR3 nucleotides read TGTGCCAGCAGCGTACTTCCCACCAACTACGAGCAGTACTTC. Translating gives CASSVLPTNYEQYF.

The genes are TRBV14 and TRBJ2-3; D uncertain. The V end lost 0 bases, the J end lost 1 base, and 5 bases lay between the germline ends. Germline CDR1 SGHDN, CDR2 FVKESK. This CDR3 spans 14 amino acids. The CDR3 nucleotides read TGTGCCAGCAGCCAAGATGGTGGCACAGATACGCAGTATTTT. This translates into CASSQDGGTDTQYF.

The chain carries TRBV2 and TRBJ2-1; 9 positions match TRBD2. Germline V gene sequence: CDR1 SNHLY, CDR2 FYNNEI. This CDR3 is 15 amino acids long. After removal of 1 base from V and 9 bases from J, the junction contained 7 bases not matched to a gene. The DNA of the CDR3 is TGTGCCAGCAGTGAAGTAGTAGCGGGAGCGGCTGAGCAGTTCTTC. Its translation is CASSEVVAGAAEQFF.

The genes are TRBV14 and TRBJ2-5; D is ambiguous. CDR1 and CDR2 (germline): SGHDN, FVKESK. Trimming took off 0 bases at V and 1 base at J, with 9 bases between the two ends. The CDR3 length is 15 residues. The CDR3 DNA reads TGTGCCAGCAGCCAAGATCCGGGCCTCCAAGAGACCCAGTACTTC. Translated, it gives CASSQDPGLQETQYF.

This chain uses TRBV18 with TRBJ2-4; 7 bases line up with TRBD1. This CDR3 has 14 amino acids. The trim removed 6 bases at V and 6 bases at J, leaving 8 bases unmatched. Germline V gene data show CDR1 as KGHSH and CDR2 as LQKENI. CDR3 DNA: TGTGCCAGCTCCCTAGACAGGGTCGGAAACATTCAGTACTTC. It is translated as CASSLDRVGNIQYF. Supplemented by reference TRBV18 and TRBJ2-4, the full variable domain reads NAGVMQNPRHLVRRRGQEARLRCSPMKGHSHVYWYRQLPEEGLKFMVYLQKENIIDESGMPKERFSAEFPKEGPSILRIQQVVRGDSAAYFCASSLDRVGNIQYFGAGTRLSVL.

This clone showed up just a few times. CDR3 sequence reads: CASSRTGVFEAFF. DNA of the CDR3: TGTGCCAGCAGCCGTACAGGGGTGTTTGAAGCTTTCTTT. The V gene is TRBV7-9, the J gene TRBJ1-1, with TRBD1 identical over 7 bases. In germline, CDR1 is SEHNR, CDR2 FQNEAQ (reference sequence). The CDR3 consists of 13 residues. Trimming took 5 bases from V and 7 from J; bases not matched to a gene: 7.

This clone appeared once. The J gene is TRBJ1-3, the V gene TRBV6-5, with a possible D match to TRBD1 (5 bases). The CDR3 has 16 amino acids. Trimming stripped 2 bases from V and 4 bases from J, with 15 bases between. Germline loops: CDR1 MNHEY, CDR2 SVGAGI. CDR3 sequence: CASSYPARVAGNTIYF. The CDR3 DNA reads TGTGCCAGCAGTTACCCCGCCAGGGTTGCAGGAAACACCATATATTTT.

V is TRBV28 and J is TRBJ2-2; D could derive from TRBD1 or TRBD2 (5 bases each). The germline gives CDR1 MDHEN, CDR2 SYDVKM. This CDR3 has 17 amino acids. V was pared by 4 bases and J by 1 base, with 16 bases between. The CDR3 sequence: CASSSGTRAVNTGELFF. The CDR3, as DNA: TGTGCCAGCAGTTCCGGGACCAGGGCTGTGAACACCGGGGAGCTGTTTTTT.

This rearrangement joins TRBV7-9 to TRBJ2-7; D unresolved. The CDR3 length is 13 residues. Germline loops: CDR1 SEHNR, CDR2 FQNEAQ (reference sequence). V shed 2 bases and J shed 3 bases, with 8 bases lying between them. This CDR3 is CASSLSYDYEQYF. CDR3 bases: TGTGCCAGCAGCTTAAGTTACGACTACGAGCAGTACTTC.